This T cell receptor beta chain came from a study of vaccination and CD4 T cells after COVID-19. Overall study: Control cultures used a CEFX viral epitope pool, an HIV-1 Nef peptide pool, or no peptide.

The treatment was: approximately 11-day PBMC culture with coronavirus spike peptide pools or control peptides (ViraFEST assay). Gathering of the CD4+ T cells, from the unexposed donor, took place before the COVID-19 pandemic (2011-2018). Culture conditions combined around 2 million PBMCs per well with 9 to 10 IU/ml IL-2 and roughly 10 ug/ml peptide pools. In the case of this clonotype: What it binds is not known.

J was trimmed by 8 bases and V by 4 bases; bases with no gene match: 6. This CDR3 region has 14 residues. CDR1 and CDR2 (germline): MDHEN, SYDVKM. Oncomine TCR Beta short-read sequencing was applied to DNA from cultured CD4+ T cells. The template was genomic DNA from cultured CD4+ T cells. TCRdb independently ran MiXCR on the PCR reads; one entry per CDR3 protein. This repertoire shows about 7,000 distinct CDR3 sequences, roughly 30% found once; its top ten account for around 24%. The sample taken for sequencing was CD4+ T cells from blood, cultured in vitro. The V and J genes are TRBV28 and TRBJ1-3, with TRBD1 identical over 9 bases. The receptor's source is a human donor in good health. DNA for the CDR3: TGTGCCAGCAGTTGGACAGGGGCGGGAGACACCATATATTTT. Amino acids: CASSWTGAGDTIYF.